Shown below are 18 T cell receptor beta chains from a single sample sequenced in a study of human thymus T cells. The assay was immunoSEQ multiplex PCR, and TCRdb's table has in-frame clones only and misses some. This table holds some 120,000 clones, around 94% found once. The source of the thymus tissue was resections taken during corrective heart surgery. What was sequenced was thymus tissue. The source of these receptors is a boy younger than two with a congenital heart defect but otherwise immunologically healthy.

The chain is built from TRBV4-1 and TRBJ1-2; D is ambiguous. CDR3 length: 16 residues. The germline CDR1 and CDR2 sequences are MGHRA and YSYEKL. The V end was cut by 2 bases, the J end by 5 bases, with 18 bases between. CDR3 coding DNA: TGCGCCAGCAGCCAAATCTTCCAGGAGAACCTGTATGGCTACACCTTC. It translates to CASSQIFQENLYGYTF.

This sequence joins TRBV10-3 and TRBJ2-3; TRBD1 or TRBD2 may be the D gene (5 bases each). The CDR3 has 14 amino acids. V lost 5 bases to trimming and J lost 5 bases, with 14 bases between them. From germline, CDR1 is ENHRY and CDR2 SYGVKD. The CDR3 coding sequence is TGTGCCATCAGTCCCGGGACGAAACAAGATACGCAGTATTTT. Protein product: CAISPGTKQDTQYF.

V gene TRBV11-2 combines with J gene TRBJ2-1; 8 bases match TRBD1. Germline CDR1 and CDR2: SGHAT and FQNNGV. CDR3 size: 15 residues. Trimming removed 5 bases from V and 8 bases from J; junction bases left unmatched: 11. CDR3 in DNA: TGTGCCAGCAGCCCCCGGGCAGGGGGCTATCATGAGCAGTTCTTC. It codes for CASSPRAGGYHEQFF.

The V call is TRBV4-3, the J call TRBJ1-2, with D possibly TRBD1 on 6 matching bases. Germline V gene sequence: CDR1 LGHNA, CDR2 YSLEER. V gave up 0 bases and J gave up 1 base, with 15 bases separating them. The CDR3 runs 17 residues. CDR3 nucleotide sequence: TGCGCCAGCAGCCAAGATTTCCGACAGGACCTTAACTATGGCTACACCTTC. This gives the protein CASSQDFRQDLNYGYTF.

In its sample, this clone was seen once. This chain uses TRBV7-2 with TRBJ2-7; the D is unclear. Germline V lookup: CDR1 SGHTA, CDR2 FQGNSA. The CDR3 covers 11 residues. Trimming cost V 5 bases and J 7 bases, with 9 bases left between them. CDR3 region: CASSTPKEQYF. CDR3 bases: TGTGCCAGCAGCACTCCAAAGGAGCAGTACTTC. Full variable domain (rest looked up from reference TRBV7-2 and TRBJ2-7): GAGVSQSPSNKVTEKGKDVELRCDPISGHTALYWYRQSLGQGLEFLIYFQGNSAPDKSGLPSDRFSAERTGGSVSTLTIQRTQQEDSAVYLCASSTPKEQYFGPGTRLTVT.

Here the CDR3 reads CAMGTGNSLPYEQYF. The DNA of the CDR3 is TGTGCCATGGGGACAGGGAACTCTCTTCCCTACGAGCAGTACTTC. The chain couples TRBV10-3 to TRBJ2-7, with 9 bases fitting TRBD1. Unmatched junction bases numbered 11, after V lost 9 bases and J lost 2 bases. Germline V gene data show CDR1 as ENHRY and CDR2 as SYGVKD. This CDR3 has 15 amino acids.

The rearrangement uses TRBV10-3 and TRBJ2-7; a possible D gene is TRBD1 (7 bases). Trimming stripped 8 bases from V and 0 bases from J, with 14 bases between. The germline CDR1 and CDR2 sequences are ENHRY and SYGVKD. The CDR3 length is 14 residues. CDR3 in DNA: TGTGCCATCGGGGGGACAGCCTCCTCCTACGAGCAGTACTTC. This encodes CAIGGTASSYEQYF.

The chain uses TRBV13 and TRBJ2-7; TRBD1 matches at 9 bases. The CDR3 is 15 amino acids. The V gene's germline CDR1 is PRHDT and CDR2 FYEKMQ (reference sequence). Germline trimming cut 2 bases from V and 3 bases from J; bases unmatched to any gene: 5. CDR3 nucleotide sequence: TGTGCCAGCAGCTTATCGGGACAGGGCAGCTACGAGCAGTACTTC. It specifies CASSLSGQGSYEQYF.

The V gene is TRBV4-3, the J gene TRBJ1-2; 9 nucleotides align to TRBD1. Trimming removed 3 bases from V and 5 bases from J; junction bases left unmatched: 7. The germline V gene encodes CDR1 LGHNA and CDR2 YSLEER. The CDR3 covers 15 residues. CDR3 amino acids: CASSQPGQGNYGYTF. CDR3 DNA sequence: TGCGCCAGCAGCCAGCCGGGACAGGGAAATTATGGCTACACCTTC.

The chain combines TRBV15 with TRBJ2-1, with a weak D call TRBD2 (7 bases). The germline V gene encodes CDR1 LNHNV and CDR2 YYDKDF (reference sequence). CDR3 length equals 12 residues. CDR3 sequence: CPGQGRDNEQFF. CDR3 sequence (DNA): TGTCCTGGTCAGGGGAGGGATAATGAGCAGTTCTTC.

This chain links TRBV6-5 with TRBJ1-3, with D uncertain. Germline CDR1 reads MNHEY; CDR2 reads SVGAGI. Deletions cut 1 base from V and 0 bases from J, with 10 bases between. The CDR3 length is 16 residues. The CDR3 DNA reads TGTGCCAGCAGTTACTACCGCGGCCTCTCTGGAAACACCATATATTTT. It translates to CASSYYRGLSGNTIYF.

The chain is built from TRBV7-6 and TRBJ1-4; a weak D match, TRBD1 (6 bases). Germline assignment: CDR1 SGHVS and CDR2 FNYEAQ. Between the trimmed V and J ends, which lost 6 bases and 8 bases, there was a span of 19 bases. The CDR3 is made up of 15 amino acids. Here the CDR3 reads CASRSFGGASEKLFF. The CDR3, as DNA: TGTGCCAGCAGGTCCTTCGGGGGGGCTAGCGAAAAACTGTTTTTT.

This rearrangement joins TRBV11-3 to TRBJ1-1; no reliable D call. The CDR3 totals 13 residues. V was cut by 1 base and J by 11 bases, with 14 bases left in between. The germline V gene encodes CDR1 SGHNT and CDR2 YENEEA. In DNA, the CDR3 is TGTGCCAGCAGCTTAGGTCCCGGTAGGATGGCTTTCTTT. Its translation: CASSLGPGRMAFF. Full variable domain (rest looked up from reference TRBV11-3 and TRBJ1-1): EAGVVQSPRYKIIEKKQPVAFWCNPISGHNTLYWYLQNLGQGPELLIRYENEEAVDDSQLPKDRFSAERLKGVDSTLKIQPAELGDSAVYLCASSLGPGRMAFFGQGTRLTVV.

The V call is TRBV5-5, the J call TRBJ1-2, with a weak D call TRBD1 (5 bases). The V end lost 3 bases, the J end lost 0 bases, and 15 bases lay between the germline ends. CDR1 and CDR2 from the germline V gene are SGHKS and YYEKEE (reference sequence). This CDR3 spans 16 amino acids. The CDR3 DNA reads TGTGCCAGCAGCTGGGGCAGTCGGGAAACTAACTATGGCTACACCTTC. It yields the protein CASSWGSRETNYGYTF.

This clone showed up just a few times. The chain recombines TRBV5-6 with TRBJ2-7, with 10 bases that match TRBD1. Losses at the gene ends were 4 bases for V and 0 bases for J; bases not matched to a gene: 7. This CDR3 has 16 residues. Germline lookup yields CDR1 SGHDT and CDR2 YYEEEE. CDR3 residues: CASSRDRGQSSYEQYF. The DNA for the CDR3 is TGTGCCAGCAGCAGAGACAGGGGGCAAAGCTCCTACGAGCAGTACTTC.

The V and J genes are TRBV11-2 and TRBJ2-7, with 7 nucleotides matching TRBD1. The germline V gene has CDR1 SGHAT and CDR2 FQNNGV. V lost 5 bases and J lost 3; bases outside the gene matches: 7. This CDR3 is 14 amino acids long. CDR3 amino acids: CASSIWTGVYEQYF. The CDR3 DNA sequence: TGTGCCAGCAGCATATGGACAGGCGTCTACGAGCAGTACTTC.

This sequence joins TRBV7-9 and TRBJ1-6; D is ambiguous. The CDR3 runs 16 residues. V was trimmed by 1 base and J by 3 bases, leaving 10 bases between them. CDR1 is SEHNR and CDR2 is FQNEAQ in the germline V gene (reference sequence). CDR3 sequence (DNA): TGTGCCAGCAGCTTAGGAAGTAGGGACTATAATTCACCCCTCCACTTT. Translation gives CASSLGSRDYNSPLHF. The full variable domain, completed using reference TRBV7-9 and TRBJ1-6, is DTGVSQNPRHKITKRGQNVTFRCDPISEHNRLYWYRQTLGQGPEFLTYFQNEAQLEKSRLLSDRFSAERPKGSFSTLEIQRTEQGDSAMYLCASSLGSRDYNSPLHFGNGTRLTVT.

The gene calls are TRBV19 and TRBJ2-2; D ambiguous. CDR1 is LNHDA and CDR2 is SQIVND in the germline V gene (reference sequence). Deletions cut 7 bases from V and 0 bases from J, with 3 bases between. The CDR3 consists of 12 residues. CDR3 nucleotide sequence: TGTGCCAGTAATCCGAACACCGGGGAGCTGTTTTTT. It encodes CASNPNTGELFF.